This TCR beta chain was sequenced in a study of blood T cells in healthy people across ages. This clonotype occurred many times. Germline V lookup: CDR1 LGHNA, CDR2 YNFKEQ. J gave up 5 bases and V 0 bases, and 4 bases lay outside the gene matches. The CDR3 has 17 residues. A second PCR, run for about 6 to 11 cycles, used a sample-barcoded 5' primer plus a J-beta primer mix. MiXCR, run by TCRdb on the 5' RACE reads, gives a single entry per CDR3 protein. The profile shows 800,000 or so distinct CDR3 sequences, roughly 25% of them singletons. The data were also submitted as part of a second study, on T cells of mothers and their children.

The receptor comes from a boy aged 5-17 years in good health. The chain is built from TRBV4-2 and TRBJ2-3; TRBD2 matches at 14 bases. The sample comprised blood. The CDR3 here is CASSQDGGTSGGDTQYF. Written as DNA, the CDR3 is TGTGCCAGCAGCCAAGATGGTGGGACTAGCGGGGGAGATACGCAGTATTTT.